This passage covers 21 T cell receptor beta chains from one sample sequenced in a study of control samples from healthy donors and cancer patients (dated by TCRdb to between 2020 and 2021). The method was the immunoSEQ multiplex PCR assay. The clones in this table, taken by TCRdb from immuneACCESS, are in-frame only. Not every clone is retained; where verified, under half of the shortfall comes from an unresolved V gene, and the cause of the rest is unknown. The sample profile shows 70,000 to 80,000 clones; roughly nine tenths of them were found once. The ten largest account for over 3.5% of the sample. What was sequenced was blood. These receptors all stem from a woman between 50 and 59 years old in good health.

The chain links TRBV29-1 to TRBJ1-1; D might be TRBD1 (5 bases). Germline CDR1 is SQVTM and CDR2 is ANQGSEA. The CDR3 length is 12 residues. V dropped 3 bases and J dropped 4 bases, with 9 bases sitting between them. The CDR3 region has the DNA TGCAGCGTTGAGGTGGGGGGCACTGAAGCTTTCTTT. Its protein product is CSVEVGGTEAFF.

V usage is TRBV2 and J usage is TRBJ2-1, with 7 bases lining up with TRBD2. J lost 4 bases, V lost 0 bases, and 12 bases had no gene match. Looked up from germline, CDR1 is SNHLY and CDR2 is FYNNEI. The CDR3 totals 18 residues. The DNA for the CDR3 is TGTGCCAGCAGTGAAGCGCTTCAGGGCGGGAGAGAGTACAATGAGCAGTTCTTC. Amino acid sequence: CASSEALQGGREYNEQFF.

CDR3: CASSLYSAPLHF. CDR3 DNA sequence: TGTGCCAGCAGCTTGTACAGTGCACCCCTCCACTTT. The chain links TRBV7-2 to TRBJ1-6; no reliable D call. The V gene's germline CDR1 is SGHTA and CDR2 FQGNSA. Deletions cut 3 bases from V and 11 bases from J, with 8 bases between. This CDR3 region has 12 residues.

The CDR3 DNA follows: TGTGCCTGGAGTACAGGGAGTACAGAGACCCAGTACTTC. Translating it yields CAWSTGSTETQYF. J is TRBJ2-5 and V is TRBV30, with D possibly matching TRBD1 (6 bases). The CDR3 has 13 amino acids. Trimming took 2 bases from V and 4 from J, leaving 11 bases between them. Germline-derived CDR1 and CDR2 are GTSNPN and SVGIG (reference sequence).

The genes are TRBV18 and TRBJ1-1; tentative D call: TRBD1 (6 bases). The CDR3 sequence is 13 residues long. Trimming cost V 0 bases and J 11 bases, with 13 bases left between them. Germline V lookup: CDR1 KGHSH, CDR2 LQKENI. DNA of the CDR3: TGTGCCAGCTCACCACCTTTAGGGGGTAGGGCTTTCTTT. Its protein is CASSPPLGGRAFF.

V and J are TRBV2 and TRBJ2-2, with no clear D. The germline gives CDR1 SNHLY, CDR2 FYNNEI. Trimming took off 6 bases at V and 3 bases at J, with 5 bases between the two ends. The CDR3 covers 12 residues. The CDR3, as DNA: TGTGCCAGCAGGAGAGACACCGGGGAGCTGTTTTTT. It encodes CASRRDTGELFF. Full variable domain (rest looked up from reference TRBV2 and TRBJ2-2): EPEVTQTPSHQVTQMGQEVILRCVPISNHLYFYWYRQILGQKVEFLVSFYNNEISEKSEIFDDQFSVERPDGSNFTLKIRSTKLEDSAMYFCASRRDTGELFFGEGSRLTVL.

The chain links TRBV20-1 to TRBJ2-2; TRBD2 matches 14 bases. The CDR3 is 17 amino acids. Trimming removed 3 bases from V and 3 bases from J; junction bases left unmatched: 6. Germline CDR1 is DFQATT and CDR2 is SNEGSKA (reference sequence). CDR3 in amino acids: CSASGGLAGVDTGELFF. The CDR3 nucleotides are TGCAGTGCTAGTGGGGGACTAGCGGGAGTGGACACCGGGGAGCTGTTTTTT.

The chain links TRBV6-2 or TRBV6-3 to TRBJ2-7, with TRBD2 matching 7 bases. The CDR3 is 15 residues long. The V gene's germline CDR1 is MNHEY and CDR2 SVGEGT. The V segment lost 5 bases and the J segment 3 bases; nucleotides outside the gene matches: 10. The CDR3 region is CASSLSSGLVYEQYF. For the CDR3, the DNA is TGTGCCAGCAGTCTGTCTAGCGGTTTGGTCTACGAGCAGTACTTC.

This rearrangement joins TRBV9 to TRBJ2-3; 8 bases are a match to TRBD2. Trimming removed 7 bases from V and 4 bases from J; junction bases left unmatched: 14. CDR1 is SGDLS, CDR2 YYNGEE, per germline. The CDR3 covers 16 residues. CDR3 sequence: CASRPGTSIGADTQYF. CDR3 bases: TGTGCCAGCCGCCCCGGGACTAGTATTGGCGCAGATACGCAGTATTTT.

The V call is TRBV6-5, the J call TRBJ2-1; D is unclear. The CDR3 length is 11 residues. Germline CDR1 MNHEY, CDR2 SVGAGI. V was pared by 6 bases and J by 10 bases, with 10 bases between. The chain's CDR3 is CASRMLWEQFF. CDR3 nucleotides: TGTGCCAGCAGGATGCTATGGGAGCAGTTCTTC.

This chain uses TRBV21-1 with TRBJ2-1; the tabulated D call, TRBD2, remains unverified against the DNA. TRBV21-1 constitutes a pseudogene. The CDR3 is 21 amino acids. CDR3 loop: CASSFTSSGGQMRLSYNEQFF. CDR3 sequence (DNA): TGTGCCAGCAGCTTCACCTCCAGCGGCGGTCAAATGCGACTCTCCTACAATGAGCAGTTCTTC.

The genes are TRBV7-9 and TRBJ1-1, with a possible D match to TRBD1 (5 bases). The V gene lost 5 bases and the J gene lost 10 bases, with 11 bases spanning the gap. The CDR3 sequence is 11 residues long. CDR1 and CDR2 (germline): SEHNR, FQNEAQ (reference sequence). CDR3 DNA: TGTGCCAGCAGCCAGGGCCAGGCAGCTTTCTTT. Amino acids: CASSQGQAAFF.

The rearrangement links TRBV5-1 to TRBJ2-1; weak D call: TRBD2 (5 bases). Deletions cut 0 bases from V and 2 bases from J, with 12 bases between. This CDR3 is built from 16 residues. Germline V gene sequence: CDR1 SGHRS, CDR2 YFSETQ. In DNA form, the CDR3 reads TGCGCCAGCAGCTTGGAACTAGGCGCCCCCTACAATGAGCAGTTCTTC. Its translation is CASSLELGAPYNEQFF.

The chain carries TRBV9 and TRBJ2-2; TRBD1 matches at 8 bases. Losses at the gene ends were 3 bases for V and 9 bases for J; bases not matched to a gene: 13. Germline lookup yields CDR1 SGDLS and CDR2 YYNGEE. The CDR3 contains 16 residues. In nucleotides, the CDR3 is TGTGCCAGCAGCGCAGCCTACGGACAGGGCCTAAGGGAGCTGTTTTTT. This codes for CASSAAYGQGLRELFF.

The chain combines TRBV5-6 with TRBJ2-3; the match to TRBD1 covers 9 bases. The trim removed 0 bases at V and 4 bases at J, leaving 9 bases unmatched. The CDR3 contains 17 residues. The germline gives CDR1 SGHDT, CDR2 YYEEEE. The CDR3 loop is CASSLARDREGADTQYF. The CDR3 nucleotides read TGTGCCAGCAGCTTGGCCCGGGACAGGGAGGGGGCAGATACGCAGTATTTT.

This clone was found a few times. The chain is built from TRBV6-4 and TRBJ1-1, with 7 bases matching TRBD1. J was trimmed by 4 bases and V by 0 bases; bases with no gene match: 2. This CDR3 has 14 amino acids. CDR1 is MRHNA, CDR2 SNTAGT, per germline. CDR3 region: CASSDSNRGTEAFF. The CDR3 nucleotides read TGTGCCAGCAGTGACTCGAACAGGGGCACTGAAGCTTTCTTT.

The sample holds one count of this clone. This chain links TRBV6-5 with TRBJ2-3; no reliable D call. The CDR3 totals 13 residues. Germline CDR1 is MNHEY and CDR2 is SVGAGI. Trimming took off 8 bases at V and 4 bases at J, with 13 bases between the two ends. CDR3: CASSGNSADTQYF. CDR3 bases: TGTGCCAGCTCGGGTAATTCCGCAGATACGCAGTATTTT.

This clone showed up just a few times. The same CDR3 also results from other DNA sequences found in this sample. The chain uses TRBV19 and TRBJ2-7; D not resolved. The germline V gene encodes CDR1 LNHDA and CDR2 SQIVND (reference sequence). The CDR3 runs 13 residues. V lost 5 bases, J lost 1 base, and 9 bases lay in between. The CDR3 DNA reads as TGTGCCAGTAGTCTGGACGGTTCCTACGAGCAGTACTTC. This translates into CASSLDGSYEQYF. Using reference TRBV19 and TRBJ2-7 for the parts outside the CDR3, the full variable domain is DGGITQSPKYLFRKEGQNVTLSCEQNLNHDAMYWYRQDPGQGLRLIYYSQIVNDFQKGDIAEGYSVSREKKESFPLTVTSAQKNPTAFYLCASSLDGSYEQYFGPGTRLTVT.

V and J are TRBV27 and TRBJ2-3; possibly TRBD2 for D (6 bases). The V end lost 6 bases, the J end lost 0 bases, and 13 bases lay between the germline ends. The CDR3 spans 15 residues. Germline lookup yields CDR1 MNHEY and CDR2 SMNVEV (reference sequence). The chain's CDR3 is CASSRYSGSTDTQYF. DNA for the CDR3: TGTGCCAGCAGCAGATACAGCGGGAGCACAGATACGCAGTATTTT.

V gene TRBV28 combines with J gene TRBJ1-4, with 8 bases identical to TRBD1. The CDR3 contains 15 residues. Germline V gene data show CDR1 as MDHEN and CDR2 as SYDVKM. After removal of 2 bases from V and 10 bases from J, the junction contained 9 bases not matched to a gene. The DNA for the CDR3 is TGTGCCAGCAGTTTACTGGACAGGGAGAGAGGAAAACTGTTTTTT. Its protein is CASSLLDRERGKLFF. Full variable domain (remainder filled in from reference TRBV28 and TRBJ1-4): DVKVTQSSRYLVKRTGEKVFLECVQDMDHENMFWYRQDPGLGLRLIYFSYDVKMKEKGDIPEGYSVSREKKERFSLILESASTNQTSMYLCASSLLDRERGKLFFGSGTQLSVL.

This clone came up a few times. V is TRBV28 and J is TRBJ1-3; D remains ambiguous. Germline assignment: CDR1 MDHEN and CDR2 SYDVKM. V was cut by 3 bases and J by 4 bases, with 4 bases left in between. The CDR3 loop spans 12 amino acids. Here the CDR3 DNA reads TGTGCCAGCAGTTTTAGGGGAAACACCATATATTTT. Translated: CASSFRGNTIYF.